This T cell receptor beta chain was sequenced for a study of CD8 T cells in ankylosing spondylitis. Each CDR3 protein is one row after TCRdb ran MiXCR on the 5' RACE reads. The repertoire holds some 140,000 distinct CDR3 sequences, with more than 9.5% as singletons. Trimming cost V 2 bases and J 6 bases, with 6 bases left between them. CDR1 and CDR2 from the germline V gene are KGHDR and SFDVKD. This CDR3 comprises 13 residues. Many counts were recorded for this clonotype. The receptor's source is a female donor with ankylosing spondylitis or in good health (not recorded which). This rearrangement joins TRBV24-1 to TRBJ2-2; no definite D call. The sample comprised blood, either unsorted or a sorted T cell fraction (not recorded which). The CDR3 spells CATSDYGAGELFF. CDR3 coding DNA: TGTGCCACCAGTGATTACGGTGCCGGGGAGCTGTTTTTT.